This record covers a single TCR beta chain. The V and J ends lost 4 bases and 3 bases, in that order; junction bases with no gene match: 6. The length of the CDR3 is 15 residues. Germline V lookup: CDR1 MGHRA, CDR2 YSYEKL. Profiled with immunoSEQ multiplex PCR; TCRdb holds only in-frame clones, not every one. Here the sample spans hundreds of thousands of clones, roughly 90% being singletons. The sample comes from a study of blood T cell repertoires in COVID-19. The genes are TRBV4-1 and TRBJ1-1, with 9 bases aligning to TRBD1. The TCR sequence derives from a man between 60 and 70 years old who had recovered from COVID-19. The sequenced sample consisted of PBMCs or T cells enriched from blood (not recorded which). CDR3 in DNA: TGCGCCAGCAGCCGGGGACAGGGCCCGGACACTGAAGCTTTCTTT. This sequence encodes CASSRGQGPDTEAFF.